This TCR beta chain derives from a study of blood T cell repertoires in COVID-19. The repertoire was sequenced with immunoSEQ multiplex PCR; TCRdb's copy has only in-frame clones and lacks some. This sample yields about 430,000 clones, of which roughly 88% are seen a single time; 1.4% belongs to the top ten. Unmatched junction bases numbered 4, after V lost 3 bases and J lost 1 base. Germline CDR1 is MNHEY and CDR2 is SVGAGI. The length of the CDR3 is 15 residues. The study assigned cohorts using participant-reported clinical history. The clonotype originates from a woman aged 18-30 years who had been exposed to COVID-19. Material for sequencing was PBMCs or T cells enriched from blood (not recorded which). The chain employs TRBV6-5 and TRBJ1-2, with 8 bases lining up with TRBD1. CDR3 sequence reads: CASSYGQGDNYGYTF. The CDR3, as DNA: TGTGCCAGCAGTTATGGACAGGGTGATAACTATGGCTACACCTTC.